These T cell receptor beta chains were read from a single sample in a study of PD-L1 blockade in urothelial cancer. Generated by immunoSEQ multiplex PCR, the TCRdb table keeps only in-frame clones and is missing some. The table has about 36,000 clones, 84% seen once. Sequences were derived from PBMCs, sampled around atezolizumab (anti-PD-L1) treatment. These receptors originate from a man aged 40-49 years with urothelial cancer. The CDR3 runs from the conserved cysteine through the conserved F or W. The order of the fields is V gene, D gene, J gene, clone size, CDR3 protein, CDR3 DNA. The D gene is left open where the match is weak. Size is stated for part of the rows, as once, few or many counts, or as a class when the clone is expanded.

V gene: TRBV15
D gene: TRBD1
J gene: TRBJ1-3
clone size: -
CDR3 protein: CATSRDVGLAGGRNTIYF
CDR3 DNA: TGTGCCACCAGCAGAGATGTTGGGTTGGCAGGGGGTAGAAACACCATATATTTT

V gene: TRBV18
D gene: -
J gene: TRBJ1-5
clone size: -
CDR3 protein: CASSRTDQPQHF
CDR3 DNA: TGTGCCAGCTCACGGACTGATCAGCCCCAGCATTTT

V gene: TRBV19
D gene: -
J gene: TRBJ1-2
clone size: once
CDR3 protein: CASSTENGQYGGYTF
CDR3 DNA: TGTGCCAGTAGTACTGAAAACGGACAGTACGGGGGCTACACCTTC

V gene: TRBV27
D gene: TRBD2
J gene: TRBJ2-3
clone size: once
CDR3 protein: CASSSLAGGDTQYF
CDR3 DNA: TGTGCCAGCAGTAGCCTAGCGGGTGGGGATACGCAGTATTTT

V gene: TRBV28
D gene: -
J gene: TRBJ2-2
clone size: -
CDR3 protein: CASKERDGELFF
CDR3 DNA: TGTGCCAGCAAAGAGAGAGACGGGGAGCTGTTTTTT

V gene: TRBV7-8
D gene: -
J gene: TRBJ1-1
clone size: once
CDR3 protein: CASSLLRTTNTEAFF
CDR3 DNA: TGTGCCAGCAGCTTACTCAGGACAACGAACACTGAAGCTTTCTTT

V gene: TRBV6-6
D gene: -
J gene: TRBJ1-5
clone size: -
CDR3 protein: CASSSSYRTNNQPQHF
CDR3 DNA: TGTGCCAGCAGTTCCTCGTATCGGACAAACAATCAGCCCCAGCATTTT

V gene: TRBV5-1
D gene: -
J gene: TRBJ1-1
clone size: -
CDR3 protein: CASSAHNKNTEAFF
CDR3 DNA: TGCGCCAGCAGCGCCCACAACAAGAACACTGAAGCTTTCTTT

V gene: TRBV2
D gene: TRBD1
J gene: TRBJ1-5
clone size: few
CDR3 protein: CASRDRRNQPQHF
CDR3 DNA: TGTGCCAGCAGGGACAGGAGAAATCAGCCCCAGCATTTT

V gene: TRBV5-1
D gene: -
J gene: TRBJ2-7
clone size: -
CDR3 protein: CASSPTEALYEQYF
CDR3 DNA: TGCGCCAGCAGCCCGACAGAGGCCCTGTACGAGCAGTACTTC

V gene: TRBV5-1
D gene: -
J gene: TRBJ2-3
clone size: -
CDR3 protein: CASSLEGGSTDTQYF
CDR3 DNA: TGCGCCAGCAGCTTGGAAGGGGGAAGCACAGATACGCAGTATTTT

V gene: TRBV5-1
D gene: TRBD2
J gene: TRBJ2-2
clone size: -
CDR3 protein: CASSLNWASGVTGELFF
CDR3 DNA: TGCGCCAGCAGCTTGAACTGGGCTAGCGGTGTCACCGGGGAGCTGTTTTTT

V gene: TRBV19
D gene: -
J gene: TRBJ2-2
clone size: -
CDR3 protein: CASRAYTGELFF
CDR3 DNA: TGTGCCAGTAGGGCTTACACCGGGGAGCTGTTTTTT

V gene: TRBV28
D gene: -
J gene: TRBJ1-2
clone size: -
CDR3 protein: CASSLPQRKGYTF
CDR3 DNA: TGTGCCAGCAGTTTACCCCAGAGGAAAGGCTACACCTTC

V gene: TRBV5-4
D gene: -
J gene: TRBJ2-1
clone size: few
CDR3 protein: CASSQQDRYNEQFF
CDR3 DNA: TGTGCCAGCAGCCAACAGGACCGTTACAATGAGCAGTTCTTC

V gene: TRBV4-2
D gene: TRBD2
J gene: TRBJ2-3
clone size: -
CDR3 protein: CASSRLAGEGATDTQYF
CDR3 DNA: TGTGCCAGCAGCCGGTTAGCGGGAGAGGGGGCCACAGATACGCAGTATTTT

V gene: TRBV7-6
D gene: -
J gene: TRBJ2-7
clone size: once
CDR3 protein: CASSLGTTYEQYF
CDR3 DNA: TGTGCCAGCAGCTTAGGTACTACCTACGAGCAGTACTTC

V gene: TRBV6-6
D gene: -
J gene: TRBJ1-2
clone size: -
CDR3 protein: CASVGLYGYTF
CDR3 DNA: TGTGCCAGCGTTGGACTCTATGGCTACACCTTC

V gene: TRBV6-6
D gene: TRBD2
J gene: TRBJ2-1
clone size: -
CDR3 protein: CASRRTSDSSYNEQFF
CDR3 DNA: TGTGCCAGCAGAAGGACTAGCGATAGCTCCTACAATGAGCAGTTCTTC